This T cell receptor beta chain was identified in a study of blood T cell repertoires in COVID-19. Sequencing was performed with immunoSEQ multiplex PCR; in TCRdb, only in-frame clones are kept and a portion is missing. The sample consists of around 160,000 clones, 70% to 90% of them appearing once. Trimming at V came to 5 bases and at J to 8 bases, leaving 3 bases not matched to a gene. Germline V gene data show CDR1 as SGHTA and CDR2 as FQGNSA. This CDR3 has 14 residues. This clone was seen only a few times. Sequencing was done on a sample of peripheral blood. The rearrangement uses TRBV7-2 and TRBJ1-4, with 12 bases identical to TRBD1. This TCR derives from a woman aged 55-69 years with COVID-19, enrolled during active disease. CDR3 protein: CASSPGQGAEKLFF. CDR3 nucleotides: TGTGCCAGCAGCCCGGGACAGGGGGCGGAAAAACTGTTTTTT.